One TCR beta chain is described in this entry. What it recognizes is unknown. The hyperthyroidism patients, aged 18 to 65, had been newly diagnosed, with under 2 months' duration. Uncontrolled infections, pregnancy, lactation or other autoimmune diseases led to patient exclusion. This record comes from a study of Graves' ophthalmopathy and Graves' hyperthyroidism. Findings of the study overall: In predicting ophthalmopathy progression, the model reached about 71% sensitivity and 72.22% specificity. Clonotypes were expanded in thyroid at above 0.001 frequency, and most also appeared in blood.

V shed 6 bases, J shed 11 bases, and the junction held 9 bases outside the gene matches. CDR1 MNHEY and CDR2 SVGEGT come from the germline V gene. This CDR3 contains 14 residues. The authors amplified TCR beta CDR3 regions, and they did so from RNA transcripts for repertoire sequencing. The authors performed first-round RT-PCR with HTBI primers and then a second-round multiplex PCR. TCRdb reanalysed the multiplex PCR reads using MiXCR and keeps one entry per CDR3 protein. The repertoire holds around 1.1 million distinct CDR3 sequences, with about two fifths as singletons. The sequence derives from an adult man with Graves' hyperthyroidism. The chain carries TRBV6-2 or TRBV6-3 and TRBJ1-6; 8 nucleotides line up with TRBD1. The sample was peripheral blood or thyroid tissue (not recorded which). The CDR3 nucleotides are TGTGCCAGCAGAAAACGACAGGGGTCGCCACCCCTCCACTTT. Residues: CASRKRQGSPPLHF.